What follows are 2 T cell receptor beta chains derived from one specimen sequenced in a study of T cell changes during pregnancy in multiple sclerosis. The repertoire was sequenced with immunoSEQ multiplex PCR; TCRdb's copy has only in-frame clones and lacks some. The sample has some 48,000 clones; approximately 95% are singletons. The starting material was CD8+ T cells from peripheral blood mononuclear cells, obtained in the first trimester of pregnancy. The receptors stem from a female donor with multiple sclerosis, enrolled in a pregnancy study.

The chain couples TRBV28 to TRBJ1-3; 9 nucleotides match TRBD1. Germline values: CDR1 MDHEN, CDR2 SYDVKM. With V trimmed by 4 bases and J by 2 bases, 0 bases remained unmatched. The CDR3 runs 14 residues. CDR3 nucleotides: TGTGCCAGCAGTTACAGGGGGCCTGGAAACACCATATATTTT. It specifies CASSYRGPGNTIYF.

J is TRBJ2-7 and V is TRBV28, with D unclear. V dropped 1 base and J dropped 2 bases, with 15 bases sitting between them. CDR1 and CDR2 (germline): MDHEN, SYDVKM. The CDR3 sequence is 16 residues long. The CDR3 here is CASSLFRGPSAYEQYF. The DNA for the CDR3 is TGTGCCAGCAGTTTATTTCGAGGTCCAAGCGCCTACGAGCAGTACTTC.